One sample yielded the 15 T cell receptor beta chains listed below, sequenced in a study of regulatory T cells in long-lasting Graves disease. Described time point: newly diagnosed GD, antithyroid drugs for less than 3 months. Researchers made the TCR library from RNA that was extracted from PBMCs. Investigators prepared the TCR beta libraries by applying iRepertoire HTBI primers and Arm-PCR of CDR3 regions. TCRdb re-called the multiplex PCR reads through MiXCR, storing one row per CDR3 protein. This sample has a few hundred thousand distinct CDR3 sequences; 15% occur once, and the top ten carry about 7.8%. The data also belong to a second study, concerning T cells in Graves' hyperthyroidism and ophthalmopathy.

The sequenced sample was peripheral blood mononuclear cells (PBMCs), obtained at new diagnosis, from a patient treated with antithyroid drugs. All receptors derive from a woman aged 40 to 50 with Graves disease.

This clonotype was found a few times. The rearrangement joins TRBV6-2 or TRBV6-3 to TRBJ2-1; 8 bases agree with TRBD2. The length of the CDR3 is 15 residues. The germline gives CDR1 MNHEY, CDR2 SVGEGT. Trimming removed 1 base from V and 4 bases from J; junction bases left unmatched: 3. CDR3 loop: CASSYFGGDYNEQFF. CDR3 sequence (DNA): TGTGCCAGCAGTTACTTCGGGGGGGATTACAATGAGCAGTTCTTC.

This clonotype was seen at least ten times. The rearrangement uses TRBV10-2 and TRBJ1-6; D gene uncertain. This CDR3 has 14 amino acids. Trimming removed 4 bases at V and 7 bases at J, with 11 bases between. The V gene's germline CDR1 is WSHSY and CDR2 SAAADI. In nucleotides, the CDR3 is TGCGCCAGCAGTGTCGTCGAGGGAAATTCACCCCTCCACTTT. Amino acid sequence: CASSVVEGNSPLHF.

The CDR3 DNA reads as TGTGCCAGTGAGCGGGAGTATGTCTACAATGAGCAGTTCTTC. Its protein product is CASEREYVYNEQFF. This chain uses TRBV6-2 or TRBV6-3 with TRBJ2-1; 8 nucleotides match TRBD2. The CDR3 spans 14 residues. The V segment lost 9 bases and the J segment 3 bases; nucleotides outside the gene matches: 7. Germline V gene data show CDR1 as MNHEY and CDR2 as SVGEGT.

This clonotype was found many times. The CDR3 loop reads CATAPYGGVGNQPQHF. Written as DNA, the CDR3 is TGTGCCACCGCCCCGTACGGGGGTGTTGGCAATCAGCCCCAGCATTTT. The rearrangement uses TRBV24-1 and TRBJ1-5; perhaps TRBD1 as D (5 bases). The V end was cut by 9 bases, the J end by 2 bases, with 19 bases between. The CDR3 has 16 residues. From germline, CDR1 is KGHDR and CDR2 SFDVKD.

This clonotype was seen many times. The gene calls are TRBV29-1 and TRBJ2-2, with a possible D match to TRBD1 (5 bases). The CDR3 runs 15 residues. The ends were cut back, 0 bases at V and 6 bases at J, with 14 bases in the middle. Germline V gives CDR1 SQVTM, CDR2 ANQGSEA. In DNA, the CDR3 is TGCAGCGTTGAAGATCTCGCCAGGGTTGCCGGGGAGCTGTTTTTT. It yields the protein CSVEDLARVAGELFF.

This clonotype was detected many times. This rearrangement joins TRBV27 to TRBJ2-3; 8 nucleotides agree with TRBD2. The CDR3 contains 15 residues. Germline assignment: CDR1 MNHEY and CDR2 SMNVEV (reference sequence). V was pared by 5 bases and J by 2 bases, with 6 bases of the junction left unmatched. As DNA, the CDR3 is TGTGCCAGCAGTCCGTGGACTAGCCCCACAGATACGCAGTATTTT. It specifies CASSPWTSPTDTQYF.

This clonotype was counted only a few times. This chain links TRBV9 with TRBJ2-6; 7 bases map to TRBD2. J lost 0 bases, V lost 2 bases, and 8 bases had no gene match. The CDR3 sequence is 18 residues long. Per the germline V gene, CDR1 is SGDLS and CDR2 is YYNGEE. The CDR3 loop is CASSVAGAAYSGANVLTF. CDR3 sequence (DNA): TGTGCCAGCAGCGTGGCGGGAGCGGCCTACTCTGGGGCCAACGTCCTGACTTTC. Variable domain in full (rest from reference TRBV9 and TRBJ2-6): DSGVTQTPKHLITATGQRVTLRCSPRSGDLSVYWYQQSLDQGLQFLIQYYNGEERAKGNILERFSAQQFPDLHSELNLSSLELGDSALYFCASSVAGAAYSGANVLTFGAGSRLTVL.

CDR3 sequence reads: CASSLTYSSSGANVLTF. DNA for the CDR3: TGTGCCAGCAGCCTAACATACAGTTCCTCTGGGGCCAACGTCCTGACTTTC. The chain links TRBV28 to TRBJ2-6, with D uncertain. The CDR3 covers 17 residues. Deletions cut 6 bases from V and 0 bases from J, with 15 bases between. Germline loops: CDR1 MDHEN, CDR2 SYDVKM.

This clonotype was counted only a few times. The J gene is TRBJ1-5, the V gene TRBV27; TRBD1 agrees at 8 bases. The CDR3 runs 17 residues. Germline V gene sequence: CDR1 MNHEY, CDR2 SMNVEV (reference sequence). Trimming took 6 bases from V and 0 from J; bases not matched to a gene: 10. CDR3 bases: TGTGCCAGCAGCGGGACAGGCTTATCTAATAGCAATCAGCCCCAGCATTTT. Translation: CASSGTGLSNSNQPQHF.

This clonotype has more than one count but fewer than ten. The genes are TRBV6-2 or TRBV6-3 and TRBJ2-7; 7 positions agree with TRBD2. The J segment lost 4 bases and the V segment lost 6 bases, leaving 6 bases of the junction unmatched. The CDR3 is 13 amino acids. CDR1 and CDR2 from the germline V gene are MNHEY and SVGEGT. CDR3 residues: CASRRTSMYEQYF. The CDR3 DNA is TGTGCCAGCAGGAGGACTAGTATGTACGAGCAGTACTTC.

This clonotype was detected only a few times. The chain is built from TRBV5-1 and TRBJ2-7, with D tentatively TRBD1 or TRBD2 (5 bases each). Germline-derived CDR1 and CDR2 are SGHRS and YFSETQ. This CDR3 region has 15 residues. Trimming took off 0 bases at V and 4 bases at J, with 14 bases between the two ends. CDR3 bases: TGCGCCAGCAGCTTGGAGCCCGAGGGGCCATACGAGCAGTACTTC. Protein product: CASSLEPEGPYEQYF.

This clonotype has at least ten counts. CDR3 loop: CASSPVPQGGDTGELFF. CDR3 nucleotides: TGTGCCAGCTCACCAGTTCCTCAGGGGGGAGACACCGGGGAGCTGTTTTTT. This chain joins TRBV18 and TRBJ2-2; a possible D gene is TRBD1 (7 bases). This CDR3 contains 17 residues. Germline V gene sequence: CDR1 KGHSH, CDR2 LQKENI. V lost 2 bases, J lost 3 bases, and 16 bases lay in between.

This clonotype showed up many times. The gene calls are TRBV28 and TRBJ2-3; unclear D gene. Germline V gives CDR1 MDHEN, CDR2 SYDVKM. There are 12 residues in the CDR3. Trimming cost V 1 base and J 3 bases, with 2 bases left between them. This CDR3 is CASSLYTDTQYF. The CDR3 DNA follows: TGTGCCAGCAGTTTATATACAGATACGCAGTATTTT.

This clonotype showed up many times. The rearrangement links TRBV12-3 or TRBV12-4 to TRBJ2-1, with TRBD2 matching 9 bases. The CDR3 runs to 14 residues. After removal of 6 bases from V and 8 bases from J, the junction contained 8 bases not matched to a gene. This chain's CDR3 is CASRGGTSNHEQFF. The CDR3, as DNA: TGTGCCAGCAGGGGGGGGACTAGCAACCATGAGCAGTTCTTC.

This clonotype came up many times. The chain links TRBV12-3 or TRBV12-4 to TRBJ2-3; no definite D call. V was pared by 5 bases and J by 0 bases, with 6 bases between. There are 13 residues in the CDR3. The CDR3 nucleotides read TGTGCCAGCAGTGATTTTAGCACAGATACGCAGTATTTT. This encodes CASSDFSTDTQYF.